This T cell receptor (beta chain) was sequenced for a study of T cell responses to AZD1222 COVID-19 vaccine (dated by TCRdb to the early 2020s). Looking at the study overall: AZD1222 recipients with second doses at about 4 weeks or about 12 weeks were pooled, because spike-specific TCR depth and breadth did not differ between schedules. A total of approximately 250 trial participants underwent TCR sequencing, of whom nearly 210 had received two doses of AZD1222 and around 26 had received two doses of the MenACWY control vaccine. Trial participants were enrolled into age subgroups of 18-55, 56-69 and 70-plus years, which contained about 160, 30 and 59 TCR-sequenced participants, respectively. The full study reports these points: Nearly half of unique spike-specific TCRs reportedly recognized epitopes outside regions mutated in the B.1.351 and B.1.1.7 variants. CD4 TCRs associated with the vaccine covered the entire spike protein, and the dominant responses were in regions 160-218 and 743-854. Spike-specific TCR breadth and depth rose significantly after two AZD1222 doses compared with day 0 and with MenACWY recipients. Most participants were white British and females outnumbered males, and the authors suggested that clonal diversity may have been underestimated. The 56-69-year group was small, and its depth increase did not reach significance, likely because of low power. Conclusions about previously exposed vaccinees were limited because only a handful of AZD1222 recipients were SARS-CoV-2 seropositive at baseline. Because no day 14 peak-response samples were available, the repertoires could be characterized only after the peak T cell response.

The CDR3 regions of human TCRbeta chains were analyzed by immunosequencing. Under the source paper's analysis protocol: Repertoire TCRs were checked for matches against a reference library of SARS-CoV-2-specific TCRs that had been generated using the MIRA antigen-specificity platform. Breadth meant the fraction of unique TCRs that were SARS-CoV-2-associated, whereas depth meant the fraction of total T cells that were SARS-CoV-2-associated. Each spike-specific TCR was assigned to its reactive spike region and to a CD4 or CD8 class using the MIRA data. Log10-transformed breadth and depth values were compared by one-way ANOVA with Sidak's multiple comparisons tests. TCRdb re-hosts the immuneACCESS table, in-frame sequences only. Its copies lack some clones; in the studies checked, an unresolved V gene accounts for under half of them, and the cause for the rest is not known. V, J and clone size are those of that table, while D and trimming were read from the DNA. A total of around 99,000 clones appear in this sample, about 90% of them only once. The ten largest clones take up less than 8% of the sample.

From cysteine to phenylalanine, the CDR3 is 15 amino acids long. The entry retains the CDR3 DNA only, 45 bases that are in frame from base 1. The junction shows trimming of 4 bases on V and 3 bases on J, plus 15 bases between the germline ends. The germline V gene specifies MRHNA as CDR1 and SNTAGT as CDR2. A word on this clone: The specificity of this receptor is unknown. No quality values exist for individual bases; no much larger clone is one base distant.

The sample's time point, from its label and the paper: baseline before first vaccination. The vaccinee samples were drawn from two UK trials, COV001 and COV002, one of which was a single-blind randomized controlled phase 2/3 trial testing AZD1222 (ChAdOx1 nCoV-19) in healthy adults. For TCRbeta chain sequencing, PBMC samples were collected from trial participants at day 0 and at day 28 after the second dose. The chain was built from TRBV6-4 and TRBJ2-5; perhaps TRBD2 is the D gene, with 5 bases matching. This clonotype originated in an adult in good health. Source: peripheral blood, taken on day 0 of AZD1222 vaccination. CDR3 reads: CASSGGRGGKETQYF. The nucleotides are TGTGCCAGCAGTGGCGGTCGAGGAGGCAAAGAGACCCAGTACTTC.